The next 7 T cell receptor beta chains were all read from a single sample in a study of blood T cell repertoires in COVID-19. Here immunoSEQ multiplex PCR was the method, and the copy in TCRdb shows in-frame clones only, minus some. In the table there are about 160,000 clones, around nine tenths of which are singletons. The material sequenced was peripheral blood. Source of these receptors: a woman in her 70s with COVID-19, enrolled during active disease.

The V call is TRBV5-4, the J call TRBJ1-1, with D unclear. From germline, CDR1 is SGHNT and CDR2 YYREEE (reference sequence). CDR3 length: 14 residues. V was clipped by 2 bases and J by 1 base, with 9 bases between them. This CDR3 is CASSLQSPNTEAFF. The CDR3 DNA is TGTGCCAGCAGCTTACAGAGCCCGAACACTGAAGCTTTCTTT.

This chain uses TRBV25-1 with TRBJ1-2; no firm D call. V was shortened by 0 bases and J by 8 bases, with 10 bases between the two germline ends. Germline V gene data show CDR1 as MGHDK and CDR2 as SYGVNS. The CDR3 loop spans 13 amino acids. CDR3 in DNA: TGTGCCAGCAGTGAATATTACGCGGGGGGCTACACCTTC. Translation: CASSEYYAGGYTF.

J is TRBJ2-1 and V is TRBV11-2, with a possible D match to TRBD2 (6 bases). The CDR3 covers 15 residues. The ends were cut back, 2 bases at V and 6 bases at J, with 14 bases in the middle. Germline V gene sequence: CDR1 SGHAT, CDR2 FQNNGV. The DNA for the CDR3 is TGTGCCAGCAGCTTACTATACGGGGGAGGCAATGAGCAGTTCTTC. Amino acids: CASSLLYGGGNEQFF. Full variable domain (rest looked up from reference TRBV11-2 and TRBJ2-1): EAGVAQSPRYKIIEKRQSVAFWCNPISGHATLYWYQQILGQGPKLLIQFQNNGVVDDSQLPKDRFSAERLKGVDSTLKIQPAKLEDSAVYLCASSLLYGGGNEQFFGPGTRLTVL.

This clone showed up just a few times. This chain uses TRBV7-7 with TRBJ1-2; D not resolved. CDR3 length equals 15 residues. The V gene's germline CDR1 is SSHAT and CDR2 FNYEAQ (reference sequence). The DNA of the CDR3 is TGTGCTGCACCCCCAGTGACACCGGGATCCTATGGCTACACCTTC. Translated, it gives CAAPPVTPGSYGYTF. Using reference TRBV7-7 and TRBJ1-2 for the parts outside the CDR3, the full variable domain is GAGVSQSPRYKVTKRGQDVTLRCDPISSHATLYWYQQALGQGPEFLTYFNYEAQPDKSGLPSDRFSAERPEGSISTLTIQRTEQRDSAMYRCAAPPVTPGSYGYTFGSGTRLTVV.

This rearrangement joins TRBV29-1 to TRBJ1-1, with D maybe TRBD1 (6 bases). The CDR3 length is 14 residues. Germline assignment: CDR1 SQVTM and CDR2 ANQGSEA. CDR3 loop: CSGKRQAMNTEAFF. The CDR3 DNA is TGCAGTGGTAAAAGACAGGCCATGAACACTGAAGCTTTCTTT.

The rearrangement uses TRBV18 and TRBJ2-7; D possibly corresponds to TRBD2 (5 bases). CDR1 and CDR2 from the germline V gene are KGHSH and LQKENI. The CDR3 totals 14 residues. Trimming pared 1 base from V and 3 bases from J, leaving 10 bases between. CDR3 amino acids: CASSPLRGYYEQYF. DNA of the CDR3: TGTGCCAGCTCACCACTCCGGGGTTACTACGAGCAGTACTTC.

This rearrangement joins TRBV7-3 to TRBJ2-5; tentative D call: TRBD2 (6 bases). Germline assignment: CDR1 SGHTA and CDR2 FQGTGA. V shed 3 bases and J shed 4 bases, with 18 bases lying between them. This CDR3 is 16 amino acids long. The CDR3 loop is CASSFSGSVGGETQYF. The CDR3 DNA reads as TGTGCCAGCAGCTTTTCAGGGTCGGTGGGGGGAGAGACCCAGTACTTC.